This T cell receptor beta chain was obtained from a study of T cell clusters in autoimmune cytopenias. Each sample's input was roughly 250 ng genomic DNA, 30,000 to 45,000 genome equivalents. TRB rearrangements were amplified by touch-down multiplex PCR with mixed TRB-A/B primers. Each CDR3 protein gets one entry in TCRdb, which reprocessed the multiplex PCR reads and gives no DNA. The sample table includes under 6,500 distinct CDR3 sequences. Germline loops: CDR1 DFQATT, CDR2 SNEGSKA (reference sequence). This CDR3 is 14 amino acids long. This same sample was also part of a study on T cell repertoires in aging, cancer and after chemotherapy. That study reports: Donor ages fell into six groups from 30 or younger up to 70 or older. Clear clonal overlap appeared across healthy donor samples taken over several months to years. Age-matched healthy donors had significantly more diverse, less clonal blood TCR repertoires than untreated cancer patients.

The sample consisted of peripheral blood. This receptor was obtained from a human donor in good health. This chain joins TRBV20-1 and TRBJ2-3; TCRdb names TRBD2, which stays unverified in the absence of DNA. The CDR3 loop is CSAKFGPSADTQYF.